The 25 T cell receptor beta chains presented below share a single source sample, sequenced in a study of blood T cell repertoires in COVID-19. The data were produced by immunoSEQ multiplex PCR, yet TCRdb's version contains in-frame clones alone and is incomplete. Among about 230,000 clones listed, approximately 90% were seen once. The sample consisted of peripheral blood. These receptors all stem from a man between 50 and 59 years old with COVID-19, enrolled during active disease.

V is TRBV29-1 and J is TRBJ1-2; D perhaps matches TRBD1 (6 bases). The germline V gene has CDR1 SQVTM and CDR2 ANQGSEA. The CDR3 totals 13 residues. Trimming stripped 6 bases from V and 4 bases from J, with 15 bases between. The CDR3: CSVQGIRGYGYTF. CDR3 nucleotides: TGCAGCGTCCAGGGGATCAGGGGCTATGGCTACACCTTC.

V is TRBV5-4 and J is TRBJ2-3; TRBD1 matches 7 bases. With V trimmed by 4 bases and J by 5 bases, 7 bases remained unmatched. This CDR3 is built from 14 residues. Germline assignment: CDR1 SGHNT and CDR2 YYREEE (reference sequence). The DNA for the CDR3 is TGTGCCAGCAGCCTACAGGGGATTGAAGATACGCAGTATTTT. It is translated as CASSLQGIEDTQYF.

This clone was seen only once. This chain joins TRBV10-3 and TRBJ2-3; perhaps TRBD2 as D (6 bases). The V and J ends lost 1 base and 2 bases respectively, with 19 bases between them. The CDR3 spans 18 residues. Germline V gene sequence: CDR1 ENHRY, CDR2 SYGVKD. The CDR3 nucleotides are TGTGCCATCAGTGAGTTAGGAGGGTCCTCAAGTTTCACAGATACGCAGTATTTT. It encodes CAISELGGSSSFTDTQYF.

This clone rates as medium-sized (0.01 to 0.1%). The rearrangement uses TRBV27 and TRBJ1-6; 8 bases fit TRBD1. Germline values: CDR1 MNHEY, CDR2 SMNVEV (reference sequence). V was clipped by 4 bases and J by 7 bases; unmatched bases: 12. The CDR3 is made up of 17 amino acids. CDR3 loop: CASSSTSLDRGNSPLHF. CDR3 nucleotide sequence: TGTGCCAGCAGTTCAACCTCCCTTGACAGGGGAAATTCACCCCTCCACTTT.

The chain couples TRBV5-1 to TRBJ2-2; TRBD1 matches 7 bases. The CDR3 totals 13 residues. The V gene's germline CDR1 is SGHRS and CDR2 YFSETQ. V was pared by 5 bases and J by 6 bases, with 4 bases of the junction left unmatched. Here the CDR3 DNA reads TGCGCCAGCAGGACAGGGAATGCCGGGGAGCTGTTTTTT. This sequence encodes CASRTGNAGELFF.

This chain connects TRBV28 to TRBJ1-1; unclear D gene. Germline values: CDR1 MDHEN, CDR2 SYDVKM. Between the trimmed V and J ends, which lost 8 bases and 8 bases, there was a span of 12 bases. There are 11 residues in the CDR3. This CDR3 reads CASGYVREAFF. CDR3 nucleotide sequence: TGTGCCAGCGGCTACGTGCGGGAAGCTTTCTTT.

A single count supports this clone. V usage is TRBV9 and J usage is TRBJ2-5; maybe TRBD2 (7 bases). The V end lost 1 base, the J end lost 4 bases, and 17 bases lay between the germline ends. The CDR3 length is 16 residues. Germline loops: CDR1 SGDLS, CDR2 YYNGEE. The CDR3 reads CASSVFEGGGLETQYF. The CDR3 DNA reads as TGTGCCAGCAGCGTATTCGAGGGAGGGGGGTTAGAGACCCAGTACTTC.

The rearrangement links TRBV6-2 or TRBV6-3 to TRBJ2-2; 11 nucleotides match TRBD2. This CDR3 has 19 residues. CDR1 and CDR2 from the germline V gene are MNHEY and SVGEGT. J gave up 2 bases and V 6 bases, and 14 bases lay outside the gene matches. The DNA for the CDR3 is TGTGCCAGCAGCCCTCGGGGAGGTAGCGGGGGGGCTAACACCGGGGAGCTGTTTTTT. The encoded protein is CASSPRGGSGGANTGELFF.

This rearrangement joins TRBV7-2 to TRBJ2-4; 10 bases fit TRBD1. Germline CDR1 SGHTA, CDR2 FQGNSA. With V trimmed by 0 bases and J by 3 bases, 5 bases remained unmatched. CDR3 length: 17 residues. The chain's CDR3 is CASSLAGQGTGKNIQYF. CDR3 sequence (DNA): TGTGCCAGCAGCTTAGCGGGACAGGGGACCGGCAAAAACATTCAGTACTTC.

This chain connects TRBV27 to TRBJ1-2, with 7 bases fitting TRBD1. Per the germline V gene, CDR1 is MNHEY and CDR2 is SMNVEV (reference sequence). This CDR3 comprises 13 residues. V lost 6 bases to trimming and J lost 8 bases; unmatched junction nucleotides: 9. The CDR3 sequence: CASSPDRMVGYTF. CDR3 nucleotides: TGTGCCAGCAGCCCGGACAGGATGGTGGGCTACACCTTC.

Only one count was recorded for this clone. The J gene is TRBJ1-5, the V gene TRBV5-6, with D perhaps TRBD1 (6 bases). CDR3 length equals 15 residues. V was pared by 2 bases and J by 4 bases, with 13 bases between. From germline, CDR1 is SGHDT and CDR2 YYEEEE. In DNA form, the CDR3 reads TGTGCCAGCAGCTTTGCGGACAGACCTAATCAGCCCCAGCATTTT. Amino acid sequence: CASSFADRPNQPQHF.

V is TRBV27 and J is TRBJ2-3; TRBD2 matches at 12 bases. Germline V lookup: CDR1 MNHEY, CDR2 SMNVEV (reference sequence). V gave up 8 bases and J gave up 6 bases; unmatched junction bases: 6. This CDR3 spans 14 amino acids. CDR3 in amino acids: CASEASGGADTQYF. CDR3 coding DNA: TGTGCCAGCGAAGCTAGCGGGGGGGCGGATACGCAGTATTTT.

The V call is TRBV2, the J call TRBJ1-2; weak D call: TRBD1 (5 bases). Trimming removed 6 bases at V and 6 bases at J, with 11 bases between. The CDR3 loop spans 12 amino acids. Per germline, CDR1 SNHLY and CDR2 FYNNEI. The CDR3: CASRRSRDGYTF. The CDR3 DNA sequence: TGTGCCAGCAGGCGAAGCAGGGATGGCTACACCTTC.

This rearrangement joins TRBV28 to TRBJ2-5; a weak D match, TRBD2 (6 bases). CDR1 and CDR2 (germline): MDHEN, SYDVKM. V gave up 7 bases and J gave up 6 bases, with 18 bases separating them. The CDR3 has 14 amino acids. The CDR3: CASTALRGLKTQYF. CDR3 DNA sequence: TGTGCCAGCACCGCCCTACGGGGACTCAAGACCCAGTACTTC.

The chain combines TRBV9 with TRBJ1-1; D call uncertain. The CDR3 runs 13 residues. Germline CDR1 reads SGDLS; CDR2 reads YYNGEE. The V gene lost 4 bases and the J gene lost 4 bases, with 11 bases spanning the gap. The CDR3 loop is CASSRTVGTEAFF. The DNA of the CDR3 is TGTGCCAGCAGCCGAACAGTAGGCACTGAAGCTTTCTTT.

The chain links TRBV19 to TRBJ2-6; D is undetermined. CDR3 size: 12 residues. Germline CDR1 LNHDA, CDR2 SQIVND (reference sequence). The CDR3 DNA is TGTGGTACAAGTCCCGGGGCCAACGTCCTGACTTTC. Protein: CGTSPGANVLTF.

This clone was observed a single time. The genes are TRBV27 and TRBJ1-5; D unclear. CDR3 size: 17 residues. The germline V gene has CDR1 MNHEY and CDR2 SMNVEV (reference sequence). V lost 5 bases and J 0 bases, leaving 17 bases between the germline ends. Here the CDR3 reads CASSKAGVHSSNQPQHF. Written as DNA, the CDR3 is TGTGCCAGCAGTAAAGCGGGTGTCCACTCTAGCAATCAGCCCCAGCATTTT.

V and J are TRBV18 and TRBJ2-1; no reliable D call. This CDR3 region has 13 residues. From germline, CDR1 is KGHSH and CDR2 LQKENI. Trimming left V 5 bases short and J 1 base short, with 6 bases between. The CDR3 sequence: CASSIASYNEQFF. CDR3 DNA sequence: TGTGCCAGCTCAATAGCTTCCTACAATGAGCAGTTCTTC. Full variable domain (outside the CDR3, taken from reference TRBV18 and TRBJ2-1): NAGVMQNPRHLVRRRGQEARLRCSPMKGHSHVYWYRQLPEEGLKFMVYLQKENIIDESGMPKERFSAEFPKEGPSILRIQQVVRGDSAAYFCASSIASYNEQFFGPGTRLTVL.

This clone was seen only a few times. The genes are TRBV11-2 and TRBJ2-7, with 7 bases matching TRBD1. The junction had 14 bases not matched to a gene; V was cut back by 5 bases and J by 4 bases. Germline lookup yields CDR1 SGHAT and CDR2 FQNNGV. This CDR3 has 16 amino acids. CDR3 amino acids: CASSPIMRTGQYEQYF. CDR3 in DNA: TGTGCCAGCAGCCCTATCATGCGGACAGGACAATACGAGCAGTACTTC.

V is TRBV24-1 and J is TRBJ1-5; possible D gene TRBD1, 6 bases. The CDR3 spans 18 residues. Trimming removed 3 bases from V and 4 bases from J, with 21 bases in between. Germline lookup yields CDR1 KGHDR and CDR2 SFDVKD. CDR3 residues: CATSDPPRQGLLNQPQHF. The CDR3 region has the DNA TGTGCCACCAGTGATCCCCCCCGCCAGGGGTTATTAAATCAGCCCCAGCATTTT.

The chain links TRBV5-1 to TRBJ2-7, with TRBD2 matching over 12 bases. The CDR3 is made up of 15 amino acids. Trimming at V came to 0 bases and at J to 7 bases, leaving 5 bases not matched to a gene. Germline V lookup: CDR1 SGHRS, CDR2 YFSETQ. DNA for the CDR3: TGCGCCAGCAGCTTGGTGGCTAGCGGGAGGGGTGAGCAGTACTTC. It is translated as CASSLVASGRGEQYF.

The chain combines TRBV7-6 with TRBJ2-6; D gene unclear. The length of the CDR3 is 19 residues. Germline CDR1 reads SGHVS; CDR2 reads FNYEAQ. V lost 4 bases and J 0 bases, leaving 19 bases between the germline ends. The CDR3 sequence: CASSSSLGSIISGANVLTF. The DNA for the CDR3 is TGTGCCAGCAGCTCAAGCTTGGGCAGTATCATCTCTGGGGCCAACGTCCTGACTTTC.

V and J are TRBV6-5 and TRBJ2-5; the match to TRBD2 covers 7 bases. Germline V CDR1 and CDR2: MNHEY, SVGAGI. The V and J ends lost 5 bases and 1 base, in that order; junction bases with no gene match: 7. This CDR3 contains 15 residues. The CDR3 DNA reads as TGTGCCAGCAGTAGAATCGGGACTATCCAAGAGACCCAGTACTTC. Its protein is CASSRIGTIQETQYF.

This sequence joins TRBV27 and TRBJ2-7, with 8 bases matching TRBD1. Trimming cost V 4 bases and J 4 bases; bases outside gene matches: 24. Germline V gene sequence: CDR1 MNHEY, CDR2 SMNVEV (reference sequence). The CDR3 length is 20 residues. The CDR3 DNA follows: TGTGCCAGCAGTTGGATGGGAACAGGGGGTTTACGCTCCGCTGGTTACGAGCAGTACTTC. Translated: CASSWMGTGGLRSAGYEQYF.

The chain has TRBV2 and TRBJ1-5, with 11 bases lining up with TRBD1. The CDR3 loop spans 14 amino acids. V was clipped by 8 bases and J by 6 bases; unmatched bases: 6. Germline CDR1 reads SNHLY; CDR2 reads FYNNEI. CDR3 protein: CASGGTGGIQPQHF. The CDR3, as DNA: TGTGCCAGCGGGGGGACAGGGGGGATTCAGCCCCAGCATTTT.